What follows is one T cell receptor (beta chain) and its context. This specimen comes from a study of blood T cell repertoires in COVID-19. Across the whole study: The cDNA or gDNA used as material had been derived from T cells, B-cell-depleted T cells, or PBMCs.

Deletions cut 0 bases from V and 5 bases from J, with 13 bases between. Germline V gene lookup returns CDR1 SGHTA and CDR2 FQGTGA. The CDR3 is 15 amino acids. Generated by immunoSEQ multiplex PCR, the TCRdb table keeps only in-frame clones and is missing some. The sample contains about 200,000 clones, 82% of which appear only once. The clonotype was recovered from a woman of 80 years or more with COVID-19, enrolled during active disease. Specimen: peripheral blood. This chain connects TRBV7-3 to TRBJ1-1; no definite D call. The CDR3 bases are TGTGCCAGCAGCTTAACTCGGGGAAGAGGGACTGAAGCTTTCTTT. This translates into CASSLTRGRGTEAFF. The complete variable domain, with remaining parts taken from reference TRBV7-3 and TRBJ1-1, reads GAGVSQTPSNKVTEKGKYVELRCDPISGHTALYWYRQSLGQGPEFLIYFQGTGAADDSGLPNDRFFAVRPEGSVSTLKIQRTERGDSAVYLCASSLTRGRGTEAFFGQGTRLTVV.